This T cell receptor beta chain was sequenced in a study of cytomegalovirus exposure and HLA in healthy donors. The CDR3 covers 15 residues. Looked up from germline, CDR1 is SGHNT and CDR2 is YENEEA. Trimming removed 2 bases from V and 3 bases from J, with 12 bases in between. This clone was seen only a few times. When sampled, the donors appeared nominally healthy, though they likely had unrecorded immune exposures. Amplification used 60 Vbeta primers and 13 Jbeta primers. Sequencing was performed with immunoSEQ multiplex PCR; in TCRdb, only in-frame clones are kept and a portion is missing. Counted here are under 200,000 clones, 80% occurring once; the ten biggest clones make up approximately 6.5%.

This clonotype was sampled from a male donor in good health and CMV-seropositive. This chain links TRBV11-3 with TRBJ2-3; TRBD2 might be the D (6 bases). Material for sequencing was PBMCs. The CDR3 nucleotides read TGTGCCAGCAGCTTACGGGGGACCAGTACAGATACGCAGTATTTT. This encodes CASSLRGTSTDTQYF.